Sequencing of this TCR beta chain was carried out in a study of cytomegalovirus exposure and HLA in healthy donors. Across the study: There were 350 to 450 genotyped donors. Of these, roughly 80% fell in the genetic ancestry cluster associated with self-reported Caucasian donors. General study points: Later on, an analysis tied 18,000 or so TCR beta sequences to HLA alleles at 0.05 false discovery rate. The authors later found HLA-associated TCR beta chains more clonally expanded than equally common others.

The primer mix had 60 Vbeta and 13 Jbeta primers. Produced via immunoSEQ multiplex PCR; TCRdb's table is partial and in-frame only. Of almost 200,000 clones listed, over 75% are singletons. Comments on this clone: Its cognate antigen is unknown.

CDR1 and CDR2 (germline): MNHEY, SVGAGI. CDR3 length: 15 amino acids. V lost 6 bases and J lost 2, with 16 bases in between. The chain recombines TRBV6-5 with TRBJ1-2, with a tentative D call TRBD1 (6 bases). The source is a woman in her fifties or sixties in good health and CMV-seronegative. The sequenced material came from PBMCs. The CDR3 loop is CASRGASGTNYGYTF. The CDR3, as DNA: TGTGCCAGCAGAGGGGCCTCCGGGACAAACTATGGCTACACCTTC.